The rows below give T cell receptor beta chains drawn from one sample of a study of blood T cell repertoires in COVID-19. Assay used: immunoSEQ multiplex PCR; TCRdb lists only in-frame clones, some missing. The sample carries tens of thousands of clones, roughly 90% recorded once. Specimen: peripheral blood. The receptors were gathered from a man aged 50 to 59 with COVID-19, enrolled during active disease. The CDR3 runs from the conserved cysteine through the conserved F or W. D genes are given only for firm matches. The size field is filled for only some rows; it gives once, few, many or a size class.

>TRBJ1-4|NA|TRBV28|NA
TGTGCCAGCAGTTTGCCAGGGAAGGGCCCCACAACTAATGAAAAACTGTTTTTT
CASSLPGKGPTTNEKLFF
>TRBJ2-7|TRBD1|TRBV6-5|NA
TGTGCCAGCAGTTACTCAACAGGGGTCTACGAGCAGTACTTC
CASSYSTGVYEQYF
>TRBJ1-1|TRBD1|TRBV28|few
TGTGCCAGCAGCTCAGGGGGCAGGGTCACTGAAGCTTTCTTT
CASSSGGRVTEAFF
>TRBJ2-1|NA|TRBV15|NA
TGTGCCACCAGCAGAGATCAGGAAGAAAACAATGAGCAGTTCTTC
CATSRDQEENNEQFF
>TRBJ2-1|NA|TRBV3-1/TRBV3-2|NA
TGTGCCAGCAGCCAAGCACAGGACCCATACAATGAGCAGTTCTTC
CASSQAQDPYNEQFF
>TRBJ1-1|NA|TRBV2|NA
TGTGCCAGCCGACGGGGGGGGCACACTGAAGCTTTCTTT
CASRRGGHTEAFF
>TRBJ2-7|NA|TRBV3-1/TRBV3-2|once
TGTGCCAGCAGCCCGGGACACACCTACGAGCAGTACTTC
CASSPGHTYEQYF
>TRBJ2-4|TRBD2|TRBV27|NA
TGTGCCAGCAGGGTCCGGGGAGGGGAGGGTAACATTCAGTACTTC
CASRVRGGEGNIQYF
>TRBJ2-3|TRBD2|TRBV15|NA
TGTGCCACCAGCCTCTCTAGCGGGGGGATTGATACGCAGTATTTT
CATSLSSGGIDTQYF
>TRBJ1-2|TRBD1|TRBV3-1/TRBV3-2|NA
TGTGCCAGCAGCCCCGGGGGGACAGGGGGTTTCGTGTGGTATGGCTACACCTTC
CASSPGGTGGFVWYGYTF